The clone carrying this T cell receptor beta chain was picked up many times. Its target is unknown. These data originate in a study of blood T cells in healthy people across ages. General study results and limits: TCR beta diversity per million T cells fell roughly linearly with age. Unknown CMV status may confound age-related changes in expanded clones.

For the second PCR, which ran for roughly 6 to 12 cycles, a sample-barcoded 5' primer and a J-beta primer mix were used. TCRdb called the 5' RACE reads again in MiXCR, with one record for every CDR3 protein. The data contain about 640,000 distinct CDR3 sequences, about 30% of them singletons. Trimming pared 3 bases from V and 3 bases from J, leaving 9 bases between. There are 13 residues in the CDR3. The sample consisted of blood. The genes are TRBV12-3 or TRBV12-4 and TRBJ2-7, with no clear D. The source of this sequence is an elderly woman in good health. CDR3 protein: CASSFSSYYEQYF. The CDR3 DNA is TGTGCCAGCAGTTTTTCATCGTACTACGAGCAGTACTTC.